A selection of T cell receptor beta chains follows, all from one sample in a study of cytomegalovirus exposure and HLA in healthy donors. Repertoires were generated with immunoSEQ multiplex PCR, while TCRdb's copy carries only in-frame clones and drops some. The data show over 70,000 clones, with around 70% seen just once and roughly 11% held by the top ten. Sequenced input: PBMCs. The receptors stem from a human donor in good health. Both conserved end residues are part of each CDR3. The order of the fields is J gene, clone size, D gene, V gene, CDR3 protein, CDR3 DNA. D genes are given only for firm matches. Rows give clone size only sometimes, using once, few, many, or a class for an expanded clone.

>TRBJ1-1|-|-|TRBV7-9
CASSLQQGDTEAFF
TGTGCCAGCAGCTTACAACAGGGTGACACTGAAGCTTTCTTT
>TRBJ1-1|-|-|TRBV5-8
CASSLGDTSNTEAFF
TGTGCCAGCAGCTTGGGGGACACCTCGAACACTGAAGCTTTCTTT
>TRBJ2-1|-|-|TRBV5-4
CASGGARVNEQFF
TGTGCCAGCGGGGGGGCGCGGGTGAATGAGCAGTTCTTC
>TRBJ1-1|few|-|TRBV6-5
CASSFASGFQNTEAFF
TGTGCCAGCAGTTTCGCCTCAGGGTTTCAGAACACTGAAGCTTTCTTT
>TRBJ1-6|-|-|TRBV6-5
CASRVEPAGNSPLHF
TGTGCCAGCAGGGTCGAACCAGCAGGGAATTCACCCCTCCACTTT
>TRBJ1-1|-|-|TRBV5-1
CASSAGQFSNTEAFF
TGCGCCAGCAGCGCTGGACAGTTTTCGAACACTGAAGCTTTCTTT
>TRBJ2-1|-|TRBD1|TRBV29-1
CSVRDREDYNEQFF
TGCAGCGTCCGGGACAGGGAAGATTACAATGAGCAGTTCTTC
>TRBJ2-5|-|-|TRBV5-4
CASSLVKQNQETQYF
TGTGCCAGCAGCTTGGTCAAACAAAACCAAGAGACCCAGTACTTC
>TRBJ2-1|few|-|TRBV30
CAWSGRQTTYNEQFF
TGTGCCTGGAGTGGGAGGCAGACCACCTACAATGAGCAGTTCTTC
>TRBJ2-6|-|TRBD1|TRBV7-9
CASGAGQGTSGANVLTF
TGTGCCAGCGGGGCGGGACAGGGGACCTCTGGGGCCAACGTCCTGACTTTC
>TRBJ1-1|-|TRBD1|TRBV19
CASSSGQGWNTEAFF
TGTGCCAGTAGTTCGGGACAGGGGTGGAACACTGAAGCTTTCTTT
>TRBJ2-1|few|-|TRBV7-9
CASSSMGVINEQFF
TGTGCCAGCAGCTCCATGGGAGTTATCAATGAGCAGTTCTTC
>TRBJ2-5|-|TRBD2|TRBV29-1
CSGGLAGVGETQYF
TGCAGCGGGGGACTAGCGGGAGTGGGGGAGACCCAGTACTTC
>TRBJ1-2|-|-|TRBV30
CAGRGAYYGYTF
TGTGCCGGCCGGGGGGCCTACTATGGCTACACCTTC
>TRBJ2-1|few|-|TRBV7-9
CASSPLGGQYNEQFF
TGTGCCAGCAGCCCCCTTGGTGGACAGTACAATGAGCAGTTCTTC
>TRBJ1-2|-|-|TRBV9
CASSSPPGHYGYTF
TGTGCCAGCAGCTCCCCACCTGGGCACTATGGCTACACCTTC
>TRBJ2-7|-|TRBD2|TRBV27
CASRKRTSGEYEQYF
TGTGCCAGCCGAAAGAGGACTAGCGGGGAATACGAGCAGTACTTC
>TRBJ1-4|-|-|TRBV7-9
CASSFNQGLGKLFF
TGTGCCAGCAGCTTTAACCAGGGTCTAGGGAAACTGTTTTTT
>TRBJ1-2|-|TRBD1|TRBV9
CASSVGQGASGYTF
TGTGCCAGCAGCGTAGGACAGGGGGCTAGTGGCTACACCTTC
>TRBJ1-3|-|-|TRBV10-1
CASSDRRGTIYF
TGCGCCAGCAGTGACAGGAGGGGTACCATATATTTT
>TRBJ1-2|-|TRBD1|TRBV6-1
CARGTGTGGGYTF
TGTGCCAGGGGGACCGGGACAGGGGGCGGCTACACCTTC
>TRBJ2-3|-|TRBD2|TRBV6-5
CASRTSGSRDTQYF
TGTGCCAGCAGGACTAGCGGGAGCCGAGATACGCAGTATTTT
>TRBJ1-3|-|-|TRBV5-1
CASSLEAGLSGNTIYF
TGCGCCAGCAGCTTGGAGGCGGGACTCTCTGGAAACACCATATATTTT
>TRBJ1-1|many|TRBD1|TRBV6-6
CASSTDRLAFF
TGTGCCAGCAGTACGGACAGGTTAGCTTTCTTT
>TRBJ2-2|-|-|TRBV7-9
CASSLEGVRTGELFF
TGTGCCAGCAGCTTAGAGGGGGTTCGAACCGGGGAGCTGTTTTTT
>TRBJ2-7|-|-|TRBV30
CAWSVRRVRVSLTYEQYF
TGTGCCTGGAGTGTACGAAGGGTGAGGGTCTCTTTAACCTACGAGCAGTACTTC
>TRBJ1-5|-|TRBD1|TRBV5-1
CASSLTGGQPQHF
TGCGCCAGCAGCTTGACAGGGGGGCAGCCCCAGCATTTT
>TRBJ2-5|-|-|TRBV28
CASSFRSGEETQYF
TGTGCCAGCAGTTTCCGCTCAGGGGAAGAGACCCAGTACTTC